A single sample is the source of the 10 T cell receptor beta chains below, sequenced in a study of control samples from healthy donors and cancer patients. TCRdb's table, derived via immunoSEQ multiplex PCR, lists solely in-frame clones and lacks some. The data show over 85,000 clones, roughly 89% seen once. Sequencing was performed on PBMCs. The receptors derive from a woman aged 50 to 65 with colorectal cancer.

The chain couples TRBV7-8 to TRBJ2-5; TRBD2 matches 8 bases. The CDR3 spans 17 residues. The trim removed 1 base at V and 2 bases at J, leaving 9 bases unmatched. Per the germline V gene, CDR1 is SGHVS and CDR2 is FQNEAQ. DNA for the CDR3: TGTGCCAGCAGCTTAGTAGGTGCGGGGGGATCACAAGAGACCCAGTACTTC. Protein: CASSLVGAGGSQETQYF.

The chain recombines TRBV7-2 with TRBJ1-2; unclear D gene. Between the trimmed V and J ends, which lost 5 bases and 1 base, there was a span of 11 bases. This CDR3 spans 14 amino acids. CDR1 and CDR2 from the germline V gene are SGHTA and FQGNSA. CDR3 residues: CASSNRAFNYGYTF. The DNA for the CDR3 is TGTGCCAGCAGCAACCGGGCCTTTAACTATGGCTACACCTTC.

The chain joins TRBV30 to TRBJ2-2; perhaps TRBD1 as D (6 bases). Between the trimmed V and J ends, which lost 5 bases and 5 bases, there was a span of 9 bases. Germline V gene lookup returns CDR1 GTSNPN and CDR2 SVGIG (reference sequence). This CDR3 has 12 amino acids. This CDR3 reads CAWGTGTGELFF. The CDR3 DNA reads as TGTGCCTGGGGCACAGGGACCGGGGAGCTGTTTTTT.

The chain couples TRBV29-1 to TRBJ1-1, with D hard to call. CDR3 length: 12 amino acids. Per germline, CDR1 SQVTM and CDR2 ANQGSEA. The ends were cut back, 4 bases at V and 0 bases at J, with 6 bases in the middle. CDR3 in amino acids: CSVAQMNTEAFF. DNA for the CDR3: TGCAGCGTTGCTCAGATGAACACTGAAGCTTTCTTT. Complete variable domain (other parts from reference TRBV29-1 and TRBJ1-1): SAVISQKPSRDICQRGTSLTIQCQVDSQVTMMFWYRQQPGQSLTLIATANQGSEATYESGFVIDKFPISRPNLTFSTLTVSNMSPEDSSIYLCSVAQMNTEAFFGQGTRLTVV.

This clone was found once. The gene calls are TRBV30 and TRBJ2-5, with TRBD1 matching over 8 bases. Germline V gives CDR1 GTSNPN, CDR2 SVGIG (reference sequence). The CDR3 covers 13 residues. J lost 4 bases, V lost 5 bases, and 6 bases had no gene match. Here the CDR3 reads CAWGTGGTETQYF. In DNA, the CDR3 is TGTGCCTGGGGAACAGGGGGAACAGAGACCCAGTACTTC. Looking up the rest from reference TRBV30 and TRBJ2-5 gives the full variable domain: SQTIHQWPATLVQPVGSPLSLECTVEGTSNPNLYWYRQAAGRGLQLLFYSVGIGQISSEVPQNLSASRPQDRQFILSSKKLLLSDSGFYLCAWGTGGTETQYFGPGTRLLVL.

The J gene is TRBJ1-6, the V gene TRBV5-5, with a possible D match to TRBD1 (6 bases). Trimming cost V 1 base and J 8 bases, with 16 bases left between them. CDR3 size: 16 residues. CDR1 and CDR2 from the germline V gene are SGHKS and YYEKEE (reference sequence). The DNA for the CDR3 is TGTGCCAGCAGCTTGTATTTGCTCAGGGGTTATTCACCCCTCCACTTT. It codes for CASSLYLLRGYSPLHF.

The chain recombines TRBV27 with TRBJ1-2, with 10 bases lining up with TRBD1. The CDR3 length is 14 residues. CDR1 and CDR2 (germline): MNHEY, SMNVEV (reference sequence). Trimming at V came to 4 bases and at J to 5 bases, leaving 4 bases not matched to a gene. This CDR3 is CASSSPGQGYGYTF. CDR3 bases: TGTGCCAGCAGTTCCCCGGGACAGGGGTATGGCTACACCTTC.

The chain has TRBV6-5 and TRBJ1-6, with 10 bases aligning to TRBD1. The CDR3 has 14 amino acids. Germline assignment: CDR1 MNHEY and CDR2 SVGAGI. With V trimmed by 6 bases and J by 8 bases, 4 bases remained unmatched. Written as DNA, the CDR3 is TGTGCCAGCAGGACAGGGGGCTGGGATTCACCCCTCCACTTT. This gives the protein CASRTGGWDSPLHF.

V usage is TRBV3-1 (or the pseudogene TRBV3-2) and J usage is TRBJ1-6; possible D gene TRBD1, 6 bases. This CDR3 is 15 amino acids long. With 8 bases removed from V and 6 bases from J, the gap between germline ends came to 17 bases. Germline values: CDR1 LGHDT, CDR2 YNNKEL (reference sequence). CDR3 protein: CASGSNRVINSPLHF. CDR3 sequence (DNA): TGTGCCAGCGGGTCCAACAGGGTGATTAATTCACCCCTCCACTTT.

The chain combines TRBV19 with TRBJ2-1, with TRBD1 as a possible D gene (6 bases). CDR1 is LNHDA and CDR2 is SQIVND in the germline V gene (reference sequence). Trimming removed 0 bases at V and 8 bases at J, with 8 bases between. The CDR3 covers 13 residues. CDR3 loop: CASSIDRGHEQFF. DNA for the CDR3: TGTGCCAGTAGTATAGACAGGGGTCATGAGCAGTTCTTC.